These 30 T cell receptor beta chains originate from one sample sequenced in a study of blood T cell repertoires in COVID-19. The table came from immunoSEQ multiplex PCR; TCRdb's copy has only in-frame clones and leaves some out. The data hold a few hundred thousand clones, with 88% observed a single time. Sequencing was done on a sample of peripheral blood. These receptors came from a woman aged 45-65 years with COVID-19, enrolled during active disease.

Written as DNA, the CDR3 is TGTGCCAGCAGCCCAGCGGGGCTCACCGGGGAGCTGTTTTTT. It encodes CASSPAGLTGELFF. The chain carries TRBV11-2 and TRBJ2-2; 7 bases map to TRBD2. Germline loops: CDR1 SGHAT, CDR2 FQNNGV. The length of the CDR3 is 14 residues. The ends lost 5 bases at V and 4 bases at J; junction bases unmatched: 4.

The V gene is TRBV6-4, the J gene TRBJ1-1; the D is unclear. V lost 4 bases and J lost 7, with 22 bases in between. There are 16 residues in the CDR3. Germline V gene lookup returns CDR1 MRHNA and CDR2 SNTAGT. The CDR3 is CASSVRPIRGIGEAFF. For the CDR3, the DNA is TGTGCCAGCAGTGTCCGACCTATCCGGGGAATCGGTGAAGCTTTCTTT.

The rearrangement links TRBV5-1 to TRBJ2-4, with TRBD2 identical over 7 bases. The V segment lost 0 bases and the J segment 1 base; nucleotides outside the gene matches: 7. The CDR3 extends over 17 amino acids. Germline V lookup: CDR1 SGHRS, CDR2 YFSETQ. The CDR3 is CASSLAGGDTAKNIQYF. Written as DNA, the CDR3 is TGCGCCAGCAGCTTGGCGGGGGGTGATACGGCCAAAAACATTCAGTACTTC.

Only one count was recorded for this clone. The gene calls are TRBV24-1 and TRBJ2-3, with 9 bases identical to TRBD2. The germline CDR1 and CDR2 sequences are KGHDR and SFDVKD. The CDR3 is 22 residues long. The junction had 29 bases not matched to a gene; V was cut back by 2 bases and J by 9 bases. Here the CDR3 reads CATSDSAWASGDASTKGGTQYF. CDR3 in DNA: TGTGCCACCAGTGATTCTGCCTGGGCTAGCGGGGACGCTAGCACAAAGGGGGGGACGCAGTATTTT.

CDR3 coding DNA: TGTGCCAGCAGCCCGCTTACAGGGCAGGGGACTGAAGCTTTCTTT. Translation gives CASSPLTGQGTEAFF. V and J are TRBV5-6 and TRBJ1-1; TRBD1 is a possible D gene (6 bases). The V and J ends lost 4 bases and 5 bases respectively, with 18 bases between them. The CDR3 is 15 amino acids. Germline CDR1 SGHDT, CDR2 YYEEEE.

The rearrangement links TRBV10-3 to TRBJ2-7; TRBD1 matches 7 bases. The V and J ends lost 6 bases and 0 bases, in that order; junction bases with no gene match: 5. Germline values: CDR1 ENHRY, CDR2 SYGVKD. CDR3 length: 14 amino acids. CDR3 in amino acids: CAISRTGVSYEQYF. The CDR3 DNA follows: TGTGCCATCAGCCGGACAGGAGTCTCCTACGAGCAGTACTTC.

This chain joins TRBV30 and TRBJ2-7, with 9 positions matching TRBD1. V trimming: 2 bases; J trimming: 2 bases; junction bases outside the gene matches: 4. CDR1 and CDR2 (germline): GTSNPN, SVGIG (reference sequence). The CDR3 extends over 14 amino acids. This CDR3 reads CAWSTGQGTYEQYF. The CDR3 DNA follows: TGTGCCTGGAGTACTGGACAGGGGACCTACGAGCAGTACTTC.

Points on this clone: Distinct nucleotide sequences in the sample also encode this CDR3. The chain combines TRBV5-1 with TRBJ2-5, with 10 bases aligning to TRBD1. Trimming removed 2 bases from V and 3 bases from J; junction bases left unmatched: 4. Germline loops: CDR1 SGHRS, CDR2 YFSETQ. CDR3 length equals 15 residues. For the CDR3, the DNA is TGCGCCAGCAGCTTAGGGGGGACAGGGGAAGAGACCCAGTACTTC. Translating gives CASSLGGTGEETQYF.

J is TRBJ1-6 and V is TRBV7-2; a weak D match, TRBD1 (5 bases). CDR1 SGHTA and CDR2 FQGNSA come from the germline V gene. Trimming left V 7 bases short and J 7 bases short, with 14 bases between. This CDR3 region has 14 residues. The DNA of the CDR3 is TGTGCCAGCAAACCCACGGGGGGGAATTCACCCCTCCACTTT. It codes for CASKPTGGNSPLHF.

The V and J genes are TRBV30 and TRBJ2-7; 8 bases are a match to TRBD1. J was trimmed by 12 bases and V by 4 bases; bases with no gene match: 14. The CDR3 extends over 13 amino acids. Germline V CDR1 and CDR2: GTSNPN, SVGIG (reference sequence). This CDR3 reads CAWILTGASRVYF. The CDR3 DNA reads TGTGCCTGGATCCTGACAGGGGCATCTAGGGTGTACTTC.

V usage is TRBV28 and J usage is TRBJ1-1; D is unresolved. Germline V gives CDR1 MDHEN, CDR2 SYDVKM. V was cut by 2 bases and J by 1 base, with 5 bases left in between. The CDR3 extends over 13 amino acids. The CDR3 protein is CASSLGPNTEAFF. In DNA form, the CDR3 reads TGTGCCAGCAGTTTAGGCCCGAACACTGAAGCTTTCTTT.

The rearrangement links TRBV10-3 to TRBJ2-7; 7 bases line up with TRBD1. The CDR3 runs 14 residues. Germline trimming cut 10 bases from V and 8 bases from J; bases unmatched to any gene: 17. Germline V gene data show CDR1 as ENHRY and CDR2 as SYGVKD. Written as DNA, the CDR3 is TGTGCCACCTCCCCCCCGGGGACAGACGTTAAGCAGTACTTC. Encoded protein: CATSPPGTDVKQYF.

The chain uses TRBV28 and TRBJ2-7; D remains ambiguous. CDR3 length: 13 amino acids. V was clipped by 7 bases and J by 2 bases, with 12 bases between them. CDR1 MDHEN and CDR2 SYDVKM come from the germline V gene. CDR3 sequence: CASIPRTTYEQYF. The DNA of the CDR3 is TGTGCCAGCATCCCGCGCACTACCTACGAGCAGTACTTC.

This clone was detected a few times. This sample includes further DNA sequences coding for the same CDR3. CDR3 bases: TGCGCCAGCAGCTTGGCAGGGGAAGATACGCAGTATTTT. This encodes CASSLAGEDTQYF. The V and J genes are TRBV5-1 and TRBJ2-3; weak D call: TRBD1 (6 bases). Per germline, CDR1 SGHRS and CDR2 YFSETQ. Trimming shortened V by 0 bases and J by 5 bases, and 7 bases separated the two germline ends. The CDR3 has 13 residues.

The chain's CDR3 is CSVEEQGMGEKLFF. CDR3 in DNA: TGCAGCGTTGAAGAGCAGGGGATGGGTGAAAAACTGTTTTTT. This chain joins TRBV29-1 and TRBJ1-4; maybe TRBD1 (6 bases). The germline V gene encodes CDR1 SQVTM and CDR2 ANQGSEA. V was shortened by 0 bases and J by 7 bases, with 12 bases between the two germline ends. CDR3 length: 14 residues.

The chain combines TRBV2 with TRBJ2-1, with 9 bases identical to TRBD1. J lost 7 bases, V lost 8 bases, and 9 bases had no gene match. The CDR3 length is 14 residues. The germline V gene has CDR1 SNHLY and CDR2 FYNNEI. Written as DNA, the CDR3 is TGTGCCAGCGATAGGGAGACAGGGGGGAATGAGCAGTTCTTC. It yields the protein CASDRETGGNEQFF.

This chain links TRBV18 with TRBJ1-2; D might be TRBD1 (5 bases). The V gene lost 3 bases and the J gene lost 8 bases, with 10 bases spanning the gap. The germline CDR1 and CDR2 sequences are KGHSH and LQKENI. The CDR3 spans 12 residues. The DNA of the CDR3 is TGTGCCAGCTCACCGCCCCCAGGGGGCTACACCTTC. It encodes CASSPPPGGYTF.

As concerns this clone: A read error may produce the germline difference seen at one junction end. The rearrangement links TRBV6-5 to TRBJ1-3; D is perhaps TRBD1 (5 bases). Germline CDR1 reads MNHEY; CDR2 reads SVGAGI. The CDR3 is made up of 16 amino acids. The CDR3 loop is CASNYDRISSGNTIYF. The CDR3 coding sequence is TGTGCCAGCAATTACGACAGAATAAGCTCTGGAAACACCATATATTTT.

V gene TRBV27 combines with J gene TRBJ2-1, with D possibly TRBD2 on 6 matching bases. CDR3 size: 14 residues. Deletions cut 7 bases from V and 6 bases from J, with 16 bases between. Germline-derived CDR1 and CDR2 are MNHEY and SMNVEV (reference sequence). DNA for the CDR3: TGTGCCAGCACTCTGCGGGGTAACCTCAATGAGCAGTTCTTC. Its protein product is CASTLRGNLNEQFF.

The gene calls are TRBV5-1 and TRBJ2-2, with 8 bases fitting TRBD2. V dropped 2 bases and J dropped 6; count of bases not matched to a gene: 3. The CDR3 has 14 amino acids. CDR1 and CDR2 from the germline V gene are SGHRS and YFSETQ. The CDR3 DNA follows: TGCGCCAGCAGCTTAGGGACTAGGGCCGGGGAGCTGTTTTTT. The encoded protein is CASSLGTRAGELFF. The full variable domain, in which reference TRBV5-1 and TRBJ2-2 provide the parts outside the CDR3, is KAGVTQTPRYLIKTRGQQVTLSCSPISGHRSVSWYQQTPGQGLQFLFEYFSETQRNKGNFPGRFSGRQFSNSRSEMNVSTLELGDSALYLCASSLGTRAGELFFGEGSRLTVL.

As DNA, the CDR3 is TGTGCCAGTAGTGCCTGGGGACTCACCGGAGATTCACCCCTCCACTTT. Its translation: CASSAWGLTGDSPLHF. This chain joins TRBV19 and TRBJ1-6; D might be TRBD1 (5 bases). This CDR3 has 16 amino acids. Germline-derived CDR1 and CDR2 are LNHDA and SQIVND (reference sequence). Trimming cost V 5 bases and J 8 bases, with 19 bases left between them.

The gene calls are TRBV2 and TRBJ1-2; D not certain. This CDR3 contains 15 residues. From germline, CDR1 is SNHLY and CDR2 FYNNEI. Trimming removed 3 bases from V and 8 bases from J, with 19 bases in between. CDR3 in amino acids: CASSERGATLRGYTF. The CDR3 nucleotides are TGTGCCAGCAGTGAGCGAGGAGCCACCCTAAGAGGCTACACCTTC.

The chain has TRBV30 and TRBJ1-6, with a possible D match to TRBD1 (5 bases). Per the germline V gene, CDR1 is GTSNPN and CDR2 is SVGIG (reference sequence). V was trimmed by 5 bases and J by 10 bases, leaving 18 bases between them. This CDR3 is 14 amino acids long. The CDR3, as DNA: TGTGCCTGGCGACGGGAGGGGCTCGAATCACCCCTCCACTTT. Translated, it gives CAWRREGLESPLHF.

The rearrangement links TRBV5-4 to TRBJ1-1; TRBD1 matches at 10 bases. Looked up from germline, CDR1 is SGHNT and CDR2 is YYREEE (reference sequence). This CDR3 comprises 18 residues. V trimming: 3 bases; J trimming: 0 bases; junction bases outside the gene matches: 11. CDR3 sequence reads: CASSSPGQGSFMNTEAFF. CDR3 bases: TGTGCCAGCAGCTCTCCGGGACAGGGGTCCTTCATGAACACTGAAGCTTTCTTT.

J is TRBJ1-2 and V is TRBV15; 8 bases match TRBD1. The germline CDR1 and CDR2 sequences are LNHNV and YYDKDF (reference sequence). The CDR3 covers 12 residues. V shed 4 bases and J 8 bases; nucleotides not matched to a gene: 3. CDR3 bases: TGTGCCACCAGCATCGGACAGGGAGGCTACACCTTC. This gives the protein CATSIGQGGYTF.

The rearrangement links TRBV21-1 to TRBJ1-1; the table assigns TRBD1, which was not confirmed against the DNA. TRBV21-1 is reported as a pseudogene. The CDR3 runs 15 residues. The CDR3 DNA follows: TGTGCCAGCAGCAAAGGCTCGTGCAGGAACACTGAAGCTTTCTTT. Protein sequence: CASSKGSCRNTEAFF.

This clone turned up a few times. V and J are TRBV5-6 and TRBJ1-5; the match to TRBD1 covers 8 bases. Germline V gives CDR1 SGHDT, CDR2 YYEEEE. The CDR3 consists of 16 residues. V shed 4 bases, J shed 6 bases, and the junction held 12 bases outside the gene matches. CDR3 amino acids: CASSRYLDREVQPQHF. The CDR3 DNA reads TGTGCCAGCAGCCGATACTTGGACAGGGAGGTTCAGCCCCAGCATTTT.

CDR3 sequence (DNA): TGTGCCAGCACAGCGCCCAGGGACATTCAGTACTTC. Encoded protein: CASTAPRDIQYF. The chain combines TRBV2 with TRBJ2-4, with a weak D call TRBD1 (5 bases). CDR1 and CDR2 from the germline V gene are SNHLY and FYNNEI. The CDR3 contains 12 residues. Trimming removed 7 bases from V and 8 bases from J, with 12 bases in between.

This chain links TRBV28 with TRBJ1-1, with a tentative D call TRBD1 (6 bases). The CDR3 has 15 residues. CDR1 and CDR2 (germline): MDHEN, SYDVKM. The V gene lost 4 bases and the J gene lost 1 base, with 13 bases spanning the gap. The CDR3 region has the DNA TGTGCCAGCAGTTCCAGGACAGTCAGGAACACTGAAGCTTTCTTT. It yields the protein CASSSRTVRNTEAFF.

The CDR3 protein is CASSSGTGVSGNTIYF. CDR3 DNA sequence: TGCGCCAGCAGCTCCGGGACAGGCGTCTCTGGAAACACCATATATTTT. The chain couples TRBV5-1 to TRBJ1-3, with 8 bases fitting TRBD1. Germline values: CDR1 SGHRS, CDR2 YFSETQ. The CDR3 runs to 16 residues. J gave up 0 bases and V 3 bases, and 5 bases lay outside the gene matches.